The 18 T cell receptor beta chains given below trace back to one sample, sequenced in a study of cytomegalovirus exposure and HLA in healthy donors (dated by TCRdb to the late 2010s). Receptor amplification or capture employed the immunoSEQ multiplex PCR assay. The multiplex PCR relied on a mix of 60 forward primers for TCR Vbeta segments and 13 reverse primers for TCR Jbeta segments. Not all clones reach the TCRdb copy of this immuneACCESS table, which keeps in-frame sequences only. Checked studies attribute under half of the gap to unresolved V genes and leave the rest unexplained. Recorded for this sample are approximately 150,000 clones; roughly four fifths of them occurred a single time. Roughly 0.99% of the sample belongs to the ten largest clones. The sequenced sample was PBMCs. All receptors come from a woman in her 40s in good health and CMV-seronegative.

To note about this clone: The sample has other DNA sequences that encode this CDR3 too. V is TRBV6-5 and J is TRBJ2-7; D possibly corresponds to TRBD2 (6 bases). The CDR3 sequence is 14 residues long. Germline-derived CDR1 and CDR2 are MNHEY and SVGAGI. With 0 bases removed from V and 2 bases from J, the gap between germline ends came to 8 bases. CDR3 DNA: TGTGCCAGCAGTTACTCGGGAGGTACCTACGAGCAGTACTTC. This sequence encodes CASSYSGGTYEQYF.

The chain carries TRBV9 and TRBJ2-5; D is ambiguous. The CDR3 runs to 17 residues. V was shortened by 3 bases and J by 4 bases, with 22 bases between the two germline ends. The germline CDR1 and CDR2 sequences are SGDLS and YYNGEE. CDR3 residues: CASSAHGDQGGGETQYF. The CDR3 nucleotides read TGTGCCAGCAGCGCCCACGGAGATCAAGGTGGCGGAGAGACCCAGTACTTC.

The DNA for the CDR3 is TGTGCCAGCAGCAAAAGGGGGTTAGCTAGCGGCGCCTACGAGCAGTACTTC. It codes for CASSKRGLASGAYEQYF. V is TRBV21-1 and J is TRBJ2-7; the table's D call, TRBD2, has no DNA check behind it. TRBV21-1 is assigned pseudogene status. The CDR3 loop spans 17 amino acids.

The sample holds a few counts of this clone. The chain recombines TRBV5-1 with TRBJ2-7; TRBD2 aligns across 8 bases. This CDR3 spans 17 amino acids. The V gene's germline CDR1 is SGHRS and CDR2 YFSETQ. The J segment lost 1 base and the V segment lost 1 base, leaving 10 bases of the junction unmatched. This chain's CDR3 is CASSLFATSGASYEQYF. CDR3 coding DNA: TGCGCCAGCAGCTTGTTTGCTACTAGCGGAGCTTCCTACGAGCAGTACTTC.

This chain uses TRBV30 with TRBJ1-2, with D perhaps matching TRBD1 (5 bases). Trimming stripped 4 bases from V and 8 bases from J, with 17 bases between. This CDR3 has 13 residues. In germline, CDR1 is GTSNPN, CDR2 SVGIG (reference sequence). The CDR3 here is CAWTRKGVRGYTF. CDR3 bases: TGTGCCTGGACGCGAAAAGGGGTCCGGGGCTACACCTTC.

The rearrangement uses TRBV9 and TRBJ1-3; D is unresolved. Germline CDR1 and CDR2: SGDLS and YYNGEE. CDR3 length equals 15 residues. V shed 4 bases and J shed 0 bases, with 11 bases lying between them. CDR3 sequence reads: CASSRGTDSGNTIYF. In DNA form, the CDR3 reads TGTGCCAGCAGCCGCGGCACCGACTCTGGAAACACCATATATTTT.

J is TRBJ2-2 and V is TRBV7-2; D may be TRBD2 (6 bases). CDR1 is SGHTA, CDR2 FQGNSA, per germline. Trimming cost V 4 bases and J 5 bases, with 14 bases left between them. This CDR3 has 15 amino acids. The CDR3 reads CASSSGSGETGELFF. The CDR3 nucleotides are TGTGCCAGCAGCTCCGGGAGCGGAGAGACCGGGGAGCTGTTTTTT.

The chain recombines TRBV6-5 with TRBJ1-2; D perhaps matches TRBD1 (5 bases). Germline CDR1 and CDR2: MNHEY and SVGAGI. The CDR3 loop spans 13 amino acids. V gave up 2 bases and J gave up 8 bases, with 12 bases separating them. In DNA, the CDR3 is TGTGCCAGCAGTTACCGCAGGGAGGGGGGCTACACCTTC. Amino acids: CASSYRREGGYTF.

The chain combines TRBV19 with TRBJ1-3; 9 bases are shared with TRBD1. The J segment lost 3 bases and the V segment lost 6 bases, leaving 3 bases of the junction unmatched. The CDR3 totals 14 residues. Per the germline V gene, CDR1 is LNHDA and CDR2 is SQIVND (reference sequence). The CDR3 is CASSPTGGGNTIYF. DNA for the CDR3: TGTGCCAGTAGCCCGACAGGGGGTGGAAACACCATATATTTT.

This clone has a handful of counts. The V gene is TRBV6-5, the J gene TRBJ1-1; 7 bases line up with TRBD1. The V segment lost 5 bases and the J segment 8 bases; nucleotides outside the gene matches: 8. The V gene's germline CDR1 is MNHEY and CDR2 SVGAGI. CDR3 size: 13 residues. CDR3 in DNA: TGTGCCAGCAGTCGACAGGGTCGGACCGAAGCTTTCTTT. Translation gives CASSRQGRTEAFF.

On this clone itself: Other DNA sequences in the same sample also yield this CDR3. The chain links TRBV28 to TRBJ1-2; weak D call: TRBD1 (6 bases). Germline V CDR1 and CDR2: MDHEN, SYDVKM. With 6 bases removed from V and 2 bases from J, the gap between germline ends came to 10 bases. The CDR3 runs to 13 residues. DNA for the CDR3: TGTGCCAGCAGCCCGACAGGAAACTATGGCTACACCTTC. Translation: CASSPTGNYGYTF.

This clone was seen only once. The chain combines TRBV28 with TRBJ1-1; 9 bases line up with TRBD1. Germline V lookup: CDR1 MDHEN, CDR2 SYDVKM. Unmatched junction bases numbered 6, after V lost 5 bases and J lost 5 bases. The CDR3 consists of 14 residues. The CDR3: CASSPGQGRTEAFF. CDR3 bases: TGTGCCAGCAGTCCAGGACAGGGGAGGACTGAAGCTTTCTTT.

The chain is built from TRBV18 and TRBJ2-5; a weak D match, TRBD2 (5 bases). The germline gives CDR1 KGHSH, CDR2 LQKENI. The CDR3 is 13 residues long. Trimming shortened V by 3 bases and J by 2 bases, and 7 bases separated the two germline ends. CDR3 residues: CASSPGEQETQYF. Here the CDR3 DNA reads TGTGCCAGCTCACCGGGAGAGCAAGAGACCCAGTACTTC.

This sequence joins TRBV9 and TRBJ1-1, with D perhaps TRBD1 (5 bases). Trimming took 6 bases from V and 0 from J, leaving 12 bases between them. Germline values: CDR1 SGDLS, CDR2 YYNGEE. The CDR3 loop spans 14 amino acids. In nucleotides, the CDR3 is TGTGCCAGCAACGGGGGGGGTATGAACACTGAAGCTTTCTTT. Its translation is CASNGGGMNTEAFF.

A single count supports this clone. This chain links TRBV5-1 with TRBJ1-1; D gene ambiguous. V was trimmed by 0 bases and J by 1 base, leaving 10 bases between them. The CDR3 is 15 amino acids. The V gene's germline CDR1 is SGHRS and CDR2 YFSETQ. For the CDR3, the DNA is TGCGCCAGCAGCTTGGAAACAGCTCCGAACACTGAAGCTTTCTTT. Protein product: CASSLETAPNTEAFF.

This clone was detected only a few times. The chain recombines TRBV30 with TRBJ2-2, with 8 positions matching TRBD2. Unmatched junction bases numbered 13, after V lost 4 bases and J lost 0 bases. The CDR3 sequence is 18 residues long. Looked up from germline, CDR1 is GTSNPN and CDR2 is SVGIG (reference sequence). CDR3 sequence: CAWNSLAGRLANTGELFF. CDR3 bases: TGTGCCTGGAATTCGCTAGCGGGTCGGCTCGCGAACACCGGGGAGCTGTTTTTT.

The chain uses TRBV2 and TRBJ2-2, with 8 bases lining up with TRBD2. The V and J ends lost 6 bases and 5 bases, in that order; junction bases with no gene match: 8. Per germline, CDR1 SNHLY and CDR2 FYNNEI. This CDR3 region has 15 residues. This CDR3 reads CASRRSGGTTGELFF. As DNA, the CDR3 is TGTGCCAGCAGAAGAAGCGGGGGTACTACCGGGGAGCTGTTTTTT.

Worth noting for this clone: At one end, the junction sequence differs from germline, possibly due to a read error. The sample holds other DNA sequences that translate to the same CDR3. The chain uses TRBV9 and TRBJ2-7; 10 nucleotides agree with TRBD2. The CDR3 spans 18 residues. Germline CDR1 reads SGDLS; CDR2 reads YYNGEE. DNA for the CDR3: TGTGCCAGCAGCGTAGCCCCCCAGGGACTAGCGCTAGCTTACGAGCAGTACTTT. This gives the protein CASSVAPQGLALAYEQYF.